These 27 T cell receptor beta chains were sequenced from one sample in a study of blood T cell repertoires in COVID-19. Data came from immunoSEQ multiplex PCR; TCRdb stores just in-frame clones and leaves some out. The sample has around 420,000 clones, around 90% seen once. The material sequenced was PBMCs or T cells enriched from blood (not recorded which). These receptors were collected from a woman between 40 and 50 years old with acute COVID-19.

This chain uses TRBV2 with TRBJ1-2, with 10 nucleotides matching TRBD1. Germline V gene data show CDR1 as SNHLY and CDR2 as FYNNEI. The CDR3 spans 15 residues. J was trimmed by 3 bases and V by 7 bases; bases with no gene match: 8. Here the CDR3 DNA reads TGTGCCAGCACCCCGGGACAGGGGTCCGACTATGGCTACACCTTC. It is translated as CASTPGQGSDYGYTF.

The chain combines TRBV29-1 with TRBJ2-1; TRBD2 aligns across 13 bases. Germline values: CDR1 SQVTM, CDR2 ANQGSEA. The ends lost 2 bases at V and 9 bases at J; junction bases unmatched: 10. This CDR3 comprises 16 residues. CDR3 coding DNA: TGCAGCGTTGAAACCTATCGACTAGCGGGGGGAAGTGAGCAGTTCTTC. Translation: CSVETYRLAGGSEQFF.

In DNA form, the CDR3 reads TGCGCCAGCACCCAAGAGCCAACTAATGAAAAACTGTTTTTT. It specifies CASTQEPTNEKLFF. The V and J genes are TRBV5-1 and TRBJ1-4; D call uncertain. The V end was cut by 6 bases, the J end by 0 bases, with 9 bases between. This CDR3 is built from 14 residues. CDR1 SGHRS and CDR2 YFSETQ come from the germline V gene.

J is TRBJ2-1 and V is TRBV3-1 (or the pseudogene TRBV3-2); 11 bases map to TRBD2. Germline CDR1 is LGHDT and CDR2 is YNNKEL (reference sequence). This CDR3 is 16 amino acids long. The V gene end was trimmed by 4 bases and the J gene end by 5 bases; junction bases not matched to a gene: 7. The DNA of the CDR3 is TGTGCCAGCAGCCGTGGAGGGACTAGCGGAGACAATGAGCAGTTCTTC. Its protein product is CASSRGGTSGDNEQFF.

The chain links TRBV11-3 to TRBJ2-7; 7 bases line up with TRBD1. The CDR3 loop spans 13 amino acids. Germline CDR1 is SGHNT and CDR2 is YENEEA. V was pared by 3 bases and J by 3 bases, with 2 bases of the junction left unmatched. CDR3: CASSLTGNYEQYF. The CDR3, as DNA: TGTGCCAGCAGCTTGACAGGGAACTACGAGCAGTACTTC. Based on the CDR3 plus reference TRBV11-3 and TRBJ2-7, the full variable domain is EAGVVQSPRYKIIEKKQPVAFWCNPISGHNTLYWYLQNLGQGPELLIRYENEEAVDDSQLPKDRFSAERLKGVDSTLKIQPAELGDSAVYLCASSLTGNYEQYFGPGTRLTVT.

This chain links TRBV5-6 with TRBJ2-3, with D possibly TRBD1 on 6 matching bases. Trimming took 4 bases from V and 2 from J, leaving 11 bases between them. This CDR3 spans 14 amino acids. Germline V gene lookup returns CDR1 SGHDT and CDR2 YYEEEE. CDR3 DNA sequence: TGTGCCAGCAGCACCGACAGGTTCACAGATACGCAGTATTTT. Residues: CASSTDRFTDTQYF.

The V and J genes are TRBV7-8 and TRBJ1-1; D may be TRBD1 (5 bases). The CDR3 covers 14 residues. Germline V CDR1 and CDR2: SGHVS, FQNEAQ. V dropped 1 base and J dropped 1 base, with 7 bases sitting between them. This chain's CDR3 is CASSLVGENTEAFF. The CDR3 DNA is TGTGCCAGCAGCTTAGTAGGGGAGAACACTGAAGCTTTCTTT.

The sample holds many counts of this clone. The CDR3 loop reads CASSGQGGQPQHF. The CDR3 region has the DNA TGTGCCAGCAGTGGACAGGGGGGACAGCCCCAGCATTTT. The chain employs TRBV2 and TRBJ1-5; 9 nucleotides agree with TRBD1. The ends lost 4 bases at V and 7 bases at J; junction bases unmatched: 2. Germline CDR1 is SNHLY and CDR2 is FYNNEI. The CDR3 covers 13 residues.

The genes are TRBV7-9 and TRBJ1-2, with a possible D match to TRBD1 (5 bases). There are 14 residues in the CDR3. In germline, CDR1 is SEHNR, CDR2 FQNEAQ (reference sequence). V was cut by 6 bases and J by 2 bases, with 13 bases left in between. DNA of the CDR3: TGTGCCAGCAGACTGGCGACAGAGAACTATGGCTACACCTTC. It specifies CASRLATENYGYTF.

This chain uses TRBV18 with TRBJ2-5; 7 bases map to TRBD1. The germline gives CDR1 KGHSH, CDR2 LQKENI. The CDR3 extends over 13 amino acids. The V segment lost 6 bases and the J segment 2 bases; nucleotides outside the gene matches: 3. CDR3 amino acids: CASSRDRQETQYF. Here the CDR3 DNA reads TGTGCCAGCTCCAGGGACAGACAAGAGACCCAGTACTTC.

The chain has TRBV27 and TRBJ1-2; weak D call: TRBD1 (6 bases). CDR3 length equals 15 residues. CDR1 is MNHEY, CDR2 SMNVEV, per germline (reference sequence). Trimming took off 4 bases at V and 5 bases at J, with 17 bases between the two ends. CDR3 in amino acids: CASSYYRARIYGYTF. CDR3 bases: TGTGCCAGCAGTTACTACAGGGCGAGGATTTATGGCTACACCTTC.

The chain joins TRBV2 to TRBJ2-1; 14 bases fit TRBD2. The CDR3 is made up of 16 amino acids. V shed 6 bases and J 2 bases; nucleotides not matched to a gene: 3. Germline V gene lookup returns CDR1 SNHLY and CDR2 FYNNEI. In DNA, the CDR3 is TGTGCCAGCAGCGAGACTAGCGGGGGGGCCTACAATGAGCAGTTCTTC. This encodes CASSETSGGAYNEQFF.

V and J are TRBV11-2 and TRBJ1-3; D is unresolved. V gave up 5 bases and J gave up 0 bases, with 11 bases separating them. The germline gives CDR1 SGHAT, CDR2 FQNNGV. The CDR3 has 15 residues. The CDR3 loop is CASSPTGSSGNTIYF. CDR3 DNA sequence: TGTGCCAGCAGCCCAACGGGGAGCTCTGGAAACACCATATATTTT.

This clone has a single count. The gene calls are TRBV7-2 and TRBJ1-6, with TRBD1 matching over 7 bases. This CDR3 is built from 15 residues. V was pared by 5 bases and J by 9 bases, with 10 bases of the junction left unmatched. Germline V lookup: CDR1 SGHTA, CDR2 FQGNSA. CDR3 region: CASSPRQGILSPLHF. The DNA for the CDR3 is TGTGCCAGCAGCCCACGACAGGGAATTCTTTCACCCCTCCACTTT.

The CDR3, as DNA: TGTGCCAGCTCACCACGTAGCGGGGGGGCTAGCACAGATACGCAGTATTTT. Residues: CASSPRSGGASTDTQYF. The chain links TRBV18 to TRBJ2-3; 11 bases agree with TRBD2. With V trimmed by 1 base and J by 0 bases, 3 bases remained unmatched. The CDR3 has 17 amino acids. CDR1 and CDR2 (germline): KGHSH, LQKENI.

The genes are TRBV6-1 and TRBJ1-2; 7 bases match TRBD1. V shed 1 base and J 6 bases; nucleotides not matched to a gene: 5. This CDR3 has 14 residues. Per germline, CDR1 MNHNS and CDR2 SASEGT. The CDR3 reads CASSEGQGVHGYTF. CDR3 nucleotides: TGTGCCAGCAGTGAAGGACAGGGCGTCCATGGCTACACCTTC.

The V and J genes are TRBV24-1 and TRBJ1-3; the match to TRBD1 covers 8 bases. Per the germline V gene, CDR1 is KGHDR and CDR2 is SFDVKD. Trimming removed 2 bases from V and 0 bases from J; junction bases left unmatched: 5. The CDR3 runs to 17 residues. The CDR3 loop reads CATSDWTGFVSGNTIYF. In nucleotides, the CDR3 is TGTGCCACCAGTGATTGGACAGGGTTCGTCTCTGGAAACACCATATATTTT.

CDR3: CASSGKGQGAFF. CDR3 DNA sequence: TGCGCCAGCAGCGGAAAGGGACAGGGAGCTTTCTTT. V is TRBV5-1 and J is TRBJ1-1, with TRBD1 identical over 9 bases. CDR3 size: 12 residues. Germline lookup yields CDR1 SGHRS and CDR2 YFSETQ. V was clipped by 4 bases and J by 10 bases; unmatched bases: 5.

The CDR3 is CASSLSQSGANVLTF. Written as DNA, the CDR3 is TGCGCCAGCAGCTTGTCGCAGTCTGGGGCCAACGTCCTGACTTTC. The chain uses TRBV5-1 and TRBJ2-6; D gene uncertain. In germline, CDR1 is SGHRS, CDR2 YFSETQ. V lost 1 base, J lost 1 base, and 6 bases lay in between. The CDR3 extends over 15 amino acids. Full variable domain (remainder filled in from reference TRBV5-1 and TRBJ2-6): KAGVTQTPRYLIKTRGQQVTLSCSPISGHRSVSWYQQTPGQGLQFLFEYFSETQRNKGNFPGRFSGRQFSNSRSEMNVSTLELGDSALYLCASSLSQSGANVLTFGAGSRLTVL.

This clone was detected once. This chain joins TRBV9 and TRBJ2-7; 11 bases agree with TRBD1. Germline V gene lookup returns CDR1 SGDLS and CDR2 YYNGEE. This CDR3 has 14 amino acids. J was trimmed by 6 bases and V by 2 bases; bases with no gene match: 4. The CDR3 loop is CASSVRDRGVEQYF. Here the CDR3 DNA reads TGTGCCAGCAGCGTCCGGGACAGGGGGGTCGAGCAGTACTTC.

CDR3 protein: CASSLDPRISASGANVLTF. The DNA for the CDR3 is TGTGCCAGCAGCTTGGATCCTCGTATCTCTGCGTCTGGGGCCAACGTCCTGACTTTC. The chain employs TRBV5-4 and TRBJ2-6; no reliable D call. V was clipped by 0 bases and J by 1 base, with 17 bases between them. The germline V gene has CDR1 SGHNT and CDR2 YYREEE (reference sequence). This CDR3 has 19 residues.

This CDR3 is CASSGQFNQPQHF. CDR3 nucleotide sequence: TGTGCCAGTAGTGGCCAGTTCAATCAGCCCCAGCATTTT. The genes are TRBV19 and TRBJ1-5, with D unresolved. CDR1 LNHDA and CDR2 SQIVND come from the germline V gene (reference sequence). V was trimmed by 5 bases and J by 3 bases, leaving 8 bases between them. The CDR3 spans 13 residues.

The chain links TRBV27 to TRBJ1-5; D gene ambiguous. The CDR3 contains 15 residues. Trimming stripped 6 bases from V and 4 bases from J, with 16 bases between. Per the germline V gene, CDR1 is MNHEY and CDR2 is SMNVEV (reference sequence). CDR3: CASSDLRYSNQPQHF. For the CDR3, the DNA is TGTGCCAGCAGCGACCTACGCTACAGTAATCAGCCCCAGCATTTT.

This chain connects TRBV7-9 to TRBJ1-1; D uncertain. Trimming left V 6 bases short and J 3 bases short, with 17 bases between. Germline assignment: CDR1 SEHNR and CDR2 FQNEAQ (reference sequence). The CDR3 is 15 amino acids. CDR3 loop: CASRLDFVLDTEAFF. In nucleotides, the CDR3 is TGTGCCAGCAGACTAGATTTCGTTCTGGACACTGAAGCTTTCTTT.

This clone was seen once. The gene calls are TRBV19 and TRBJ1-3; D is undetermined. Germline CDR1 and CDR2: LNHDA and SQIVND (reference sequence). The germline V and J ends were trimmed by 3 bases and 1 base, with 16 bases remaining between them. The CDR3 is 17 residues long. In DNA, the CDR3 is TGTGCCAGTAGTATTATTCTGGGCTGGACTTCTGGAAACACCATATATTTT. This gives the protein CASSIILGWTSGNTIYF.

CDR3 nucleotide sequence: TGTGCCACCAGCAGAGAGCCAGGTTACGAGCAGTACTTC. Protein sequence: CATSREPGYEQYF. The gene calls are TRBV15 and TRBJ2-7; D is undetermined. Germline-derived CDR1 and CDR2 are LNHNV and YYDKDF (reference sequence). V gave up 0 bases and J gave up 4 bases, with 7 bases separating them. The CDR3 sequence is 13 residues long. The full variable domain, rest sourced from reference TRBV15 and TRBJ2-7, is DAMVIQNPRYQVTQFGKPVTLSCSQTLNHNVMYWYQQKSSQAPKLLFHYYDKDFNNEADTPDNFQSRRPNTSFCFLDIRSPGLGDTAMYLCATSREPGYEQYFGPGTRLTVT.

The rearrangement uses TRBV6-5 and TRBJ2-3, with D tentatively TRBD1 (6 bases). The CDR3 is 11 residues long. The V and J ends lost 6 bases and 7 bases respectively, with 8 bases between them. Germline-derived CDR1 and CDR2 are MNHEY and SVGAGI. The chain's CDR3 is CASSDRYTQYF. The DNA for the CDR3 is TGTGCCAGCAGCGACAGGTATACGCAGTATTTT.